One sample yielded the 3 T cell receptor beta chains listed below, sequenced in a study of blood T cell repertoires in COVID-19. This table comes from immunoSEQ multiplex PCR, and its TCRdb copy is limited to in-frame clones, with some not included. Of some 190,000 clones in the sample, roughly 89% were seen once. Sequenced input: PBMCs or T cells enriched from blood (not recorded which). All receptors derive from a woman aged 40-49 years with acute COVID-19.

In its sample, this clone was seen many times. The rearrangement joins TRBV4-2 to TRBJ2-7; 11 bases fit TRBD1. The CDR3 has 16 residues. Germline lookup yields CDR1 LGHNA and CDR2 YNFKEQ. V gave up 6 bases and J gave up 4 bases; unmatched junction bases: 11. CDR3 region: CASSLDGQGAGYEQYF. The CDR3 DNA sequence: TGTGCCAGCAGTCTGGACGGACAGGGGGCAGGATACGAGCAGTACTTC.

This chain connects TRBV5-4 to TRBJ2-1; the match to TRBD2 covers 14 bases. The germline V gene encodes CDR1 SGHNT and CDR2 YYREEE (reference sequence). This CDR3 has 16 amino acids. The trim removed 5 bases at V and 7 bases at J, leaving 8 bases unmatched. The CDR3 spells CASRATSGGAGNEQFF. The DNA for the CDR3 is TGTGCCAGCAGGGCGACTAGCGGGGGGGCCGGGAATGAGCAGTTCTTC.

The chain uses TRBV5-6 and TRBJ1-6; D gene uncertain. Germline V lookup: CDR1 SGHDT, CDR2 YYEEEE. The length of the CDR3 is 16 residues. The V and J ends lost 0 bases and 9 bases respectively, with 16 bases between them. CDR3 nucleotide sequence: TGTGCCAGCAGCTTGGCTGTGGTGGGGAGTTCTTCACCCCTCCACTTT. Protein sequence: CASSLAVVGSSSPLHF.